Below, 16 T cell receptor beta chains from the same sample are listed, as sequenced in a study of T cell responses to AZD1222 COVID-19 vaccine. The assay was immunoSEQ multiplex PCR, and TCRdb's table has in-frame clones only and misses some. Among about 130,000 clones listed, about 94% were seen once. The sequences come from peripheral blood, collected on day 0 of AZD1222 vaccination. Source of these receptors: an adult in good health.

The chain recombines TRBV19 with TRBJ2-1; 9 bases line up with TRBD2. J was trimmed by 6 bases and V by 5 bases; bases with no gene match: 5. CDR1 is LNHDA, CDR2 SQIVND, per germline (reference sequence). This CDR3 has 14 amino acids. For the CDR3, the DNA is TGTGCCAGTAGTCATTCGACTAGCGGCAATGAGCAGTTCTTC. This encodes CASSHSTSGNEQFF.

The chain carries TRBV2 and TRBJ2-5; 9 nucleotides line up with TRBD2. CDR1 and CDR2 (germline): SNHLY, FYNNEI. The J segment lost 5 bases and the V segment lost 6 bases, leaving 7 bases of the junction unmatched. This CDR3 contains 14 residues. DNA for the CDR3: TGTGCCAGCAGGGCCGGGACTAGCTGGGAGACCCAGTACTTC. Amino acid sequence: CASRAGTSWETQYF.

This clone was counted a few times. The chain employs TRBV7-9 and TRBJ1-3; D is undetermined. The CDR3 is 15 residues long. Germline V CDR1 and CDR2: SEHNR, FQNEAQ (reference sequence). V lost 3 bases to trimming and J lost 0 bases, with 9 bases between them. The CDR3 reads CASSLQDLSGNTIYF. In DNA form, the CDR3 reads TGTGCCAGCAGCTTGCAGGACCTCTCTGGAAACACCATATATTTT.

A single count supports this clone. The chain has TRBV18 and TRBJ1-3; TRBD1 might be the D (5 bases). This CDR3 comprises 15 residues. The germline V and J ends were trimmed by 5 bases and 0 bases, with 11 bases remaining between them. The germline gives CDR1 KGHSH, CDR2 LQKENI. This CDR3 is CASSEQESSGNTIYF. CDR3 nucleotides: TGTGCCAGCTCAGAACAGGAGAGCTCTGGAAACACCATATATTTT.

This sequence joins TRBV12-5 and TRBJ1-5; TRBD1 might be the D (5 bases). CDR1 is LGHNT and CDR2 is FRNRAP in the germline V gene. With 3 bases removed from V and 3 bases from J, the gap between germline ends came to 12 bases. The CDR3 has 15 amino acids. The CDR3 bases are TGTGCTAGTGGTTTTGGACCGGGACTCAATCAGCCCCAGCATTTT. This encodes CASGFGPGLNQPQHF.

The chain has TRBV25-1 and TRBJ1-2, with 8 nucleotides matching TRBD1. This CDR3 spans 15 amino acids. Germline V gene lookup returns CDR1 MGHDK and CDR2 SYGVNS. Germline trimming cut 4 bases from V and 2 bases from J; bases unmatched to any gene: 6. CDR3 coding DNA: TGTGCCAGCAGTGGACAGGGGAAGAGGAACTATGGCTACACCTTC. This encodes CASSGQGKRNYGYTF.

The chain recombines TRBV23-1 with TRBJ2-3; 9 bases fit TRBD1. TRBV23-1 is filed as an ORF, its function uncertain. V gave up 6 bases and J gave up 0 bases; unmatched junction bases: 7. The CDR3 has 16 residues. The CDR3 loop reads CASSGGQGPSTDTQYF. As DNA, the CDR3 is TGCGCCAGCAGCGGGGGACAGGGCCCTAGCACAGATACGCAGTATTTT.

This clone appeared once. The chain has TRBV4-2 and TRBJ1-6, with TRBD1 matching 10 bases. J gave up 6 bases and V 5 bases, and 4 bases lay outside the gene matches. Looked up from germline, CDR1 is LGHNA and CDR2 is YNFKEQ. The CDR3 runs to 15 residues. The CDR3 nucleotides are TGTGCCAGCAGCTCCCGGGACAGGGGTAATTCACCCCTCCACTTT. It yields the protein CASSSRDRGNSPLHF.

The V and J genes are TRBV4-2 and TRBJ1-2, with 7 bases lining up with TRBD1. The CDR3 length is 14 residues. Unmatched junction bases numbered 10, after V lost 8 bases and J lost 4 bases. CDR1 is LGHNA, CDR2 YNFKEQ, per germline. CDR3 loop: CASGTANAAYGYTF. CDR3 coding DNA: TGTGCCAGCGGGACAGCCAACGCGGCCTATGGCTACACCTTC.

This clone was detected only once. The chain combines TRBV6-5 with TRBJ1-4; TRBD1 matches 12 bases. V lost 2 bases and J lost 7; bases outside the gene matches: 5. There are 16 residues in the CDR3. Germline CDR1 and CDR2: MNHEY and SVGAGI. CDR3 region: CASSYGTGGAGEKLFF. The DNA for the CDR3 is TGTGCCAGCAGTTACGGGACAGGGGGCGCCGGTGAAAAACTGTTTTTT.

The chain employs TRBV29-1 and TRBJ2-7; 10 bases match TRBD2. The CDR3 contains 16 residues. The germline V gene has CDR1 SQVTM and CDR2 ANQGSEA. V lost 7 bases to trimming and J lost 0 bases; unmatched junction nucleotides: 12. The CDR3 region has the DNA TGCAGCGCCACCGGGTTGGCTAGCGGGAGCTCCTACGAGCAGTACTTC. It codes for CSATGLASGSSYEQYF.

J is TRBJ2-1 and V is TRBV11-3; 7 nucleotides align to TRBD2. V lost 2 bases and J lost 7; bases outside the gene matches: 14. CDR1 and CDR2 (germline): SGHNT, YENEEA. This CDR3 is 17 amino acids long. The CDR3: CASSLTRQASGTNEQFF. The DNA for the CDR3 is TGTGCCAGCAGCTTAACCCGTCAGGCTAGCGGTACAAATGAGCAGTTCTTC.

The chain combines TRBV5-4 with TRBJ1-2, with unresolved D. Trimming took 0 bases from V and 0 from J, leaving 6 bases between them. This CDR3 is built from 14 residues. Germline V gene sequence: CDR1 SGHNT, CDR2 YYREEE (reference sequence). CDR3 in DNA: TGTGCCAGCAGCTTGGTCGGAACTAACTATGGCTACACCTTC. This sequence encodes CASSLVGTNYGYTF.

The gene calls are TRBV2 and TRBJ1-1, with a weak D call TRBD1 (5 bases). This CDR3 region has 13 residues. The V end was cut by 8 bases, the J end by 0 bases, with 10 bases between. CDR1 is SNHLY and CDR2 is FYNNEI in the germline V gene. For the CDR3, the DNA is TGTGCCAGCTGGGGACTCCTGAACACTGAAGCTTTCTTT. Protein product: CASWGLLNTEAFF.

In DNA, the CDR3 is TGTGCCAGCAGGCCGGAGGGAAGGAGCAATCAGCCCCAGCATTTT. Protein product: CASRPEGRSNQPQHF. The rearrangement uses TRBV6-6 and TRBJ1-5; D is unclear. This CDR3 comprises 15 residues. V lost 6 bases and J 1 base, leaving 13 bases between the germline ends. CDR1 MNHNY and CDR2 SVGAGI come from the germline V gene (reference sequence).

Points on this clone: The sample has other DNA sequences that encode this CDR3 too. The chain has TRBV6-2 or TRBV6-3 and TRBJ2-1; D gene unclear. Germline V gene data show CDR1 as MNHEY and CDR2 as SVGEGT. This CDR3 is built from 13 residues. The germline V and J ends were trimmed by 5 bases and 3 bases, with 8 bases remaining between them. The CDR3 DNA reads TGTGCCAGCAGTCCACTGGGCTACAATGAGCAGTTCTTC. This translates into CASSPLGYNEQFF.